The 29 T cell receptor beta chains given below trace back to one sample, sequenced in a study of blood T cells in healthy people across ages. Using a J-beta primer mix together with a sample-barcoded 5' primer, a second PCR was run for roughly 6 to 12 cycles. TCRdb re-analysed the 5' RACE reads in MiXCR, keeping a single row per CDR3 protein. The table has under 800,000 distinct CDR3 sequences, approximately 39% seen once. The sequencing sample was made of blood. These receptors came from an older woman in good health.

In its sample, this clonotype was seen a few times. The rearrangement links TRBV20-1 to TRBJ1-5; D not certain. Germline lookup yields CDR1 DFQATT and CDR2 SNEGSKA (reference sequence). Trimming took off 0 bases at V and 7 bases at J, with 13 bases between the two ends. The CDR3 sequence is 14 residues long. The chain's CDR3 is CSARDLGPNQPQHF. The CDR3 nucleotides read TGCAGTGCTAGAGATCTGGGTCCGAACCAGCCCCAGCATTTT.

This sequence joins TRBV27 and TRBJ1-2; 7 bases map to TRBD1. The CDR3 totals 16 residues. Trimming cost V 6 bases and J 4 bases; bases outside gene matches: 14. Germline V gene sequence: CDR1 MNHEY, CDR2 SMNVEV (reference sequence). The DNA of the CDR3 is TGTGCCAGCAGCTGGGCCGGGACAGACTCCCTCTATGGCTACACCTTC. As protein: CASSWAGTDSLYGYTF.

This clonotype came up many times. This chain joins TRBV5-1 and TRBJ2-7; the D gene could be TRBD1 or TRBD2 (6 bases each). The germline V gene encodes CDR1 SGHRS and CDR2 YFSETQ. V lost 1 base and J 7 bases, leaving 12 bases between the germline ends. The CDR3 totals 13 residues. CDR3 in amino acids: CASSLSGAEEQYF. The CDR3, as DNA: TGCGCCAGCAGCTTGTCGGGGGCGGAAGAGCAGTACTTC.

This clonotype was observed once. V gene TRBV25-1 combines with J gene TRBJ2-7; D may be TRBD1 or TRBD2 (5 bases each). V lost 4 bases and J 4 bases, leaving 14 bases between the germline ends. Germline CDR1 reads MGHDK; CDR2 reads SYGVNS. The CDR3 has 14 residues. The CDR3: CASSAGPDPYEQYF. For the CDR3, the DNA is TGTGCCAGCAGTGCGGGGCCAGACCCGTACGAGCAGTACTTC.

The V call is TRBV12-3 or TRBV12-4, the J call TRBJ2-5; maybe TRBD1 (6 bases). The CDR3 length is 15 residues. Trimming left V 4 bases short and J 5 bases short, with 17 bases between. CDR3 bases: TGTGCCAGCAGTTCCCCCAGTCAGGGGAAGGAGACCCAGTACTTC. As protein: CASSSPSQGKETQYF.

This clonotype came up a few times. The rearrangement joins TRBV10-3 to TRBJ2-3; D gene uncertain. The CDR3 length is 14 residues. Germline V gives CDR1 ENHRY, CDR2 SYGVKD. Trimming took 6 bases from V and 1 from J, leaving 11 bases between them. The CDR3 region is CAIRGGEGTDTQYF. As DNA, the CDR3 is TGTGCCATCAGAGGCGGAGAGGGCACAGATACGCAGTATTTT.

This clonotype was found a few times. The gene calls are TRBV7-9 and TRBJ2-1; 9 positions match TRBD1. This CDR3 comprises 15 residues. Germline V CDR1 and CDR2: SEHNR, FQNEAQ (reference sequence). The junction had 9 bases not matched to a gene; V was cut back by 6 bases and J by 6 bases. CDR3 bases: TGTGCCAGCAGTTCCGGGACAGGGTACTCCAATGAGCAGTTCTTC. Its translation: CASSSGTGYSNEQFF.

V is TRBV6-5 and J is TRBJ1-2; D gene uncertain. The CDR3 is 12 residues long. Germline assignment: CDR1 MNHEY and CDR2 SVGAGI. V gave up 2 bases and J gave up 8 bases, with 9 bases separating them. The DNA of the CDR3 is TGTGCCAGCAGTTACCGTGGAGAAGGCTACACCTTC. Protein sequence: CASSYRGEGYTF.

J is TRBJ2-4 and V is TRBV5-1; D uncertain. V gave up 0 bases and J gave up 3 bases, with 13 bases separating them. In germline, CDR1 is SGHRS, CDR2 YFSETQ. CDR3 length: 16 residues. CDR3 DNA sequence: TGCGCCAGCAGCTTGGGTCTGAAAGATGGCAAAAACATTCAGTACTTC. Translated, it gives CASSLGLKDGKNIQYF.

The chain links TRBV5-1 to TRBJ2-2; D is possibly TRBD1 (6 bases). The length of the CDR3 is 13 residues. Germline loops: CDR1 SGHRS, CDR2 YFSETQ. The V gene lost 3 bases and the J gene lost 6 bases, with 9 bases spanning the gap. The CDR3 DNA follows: TGCGCCAGCAGCTCACAGGGACCCGGGGAGCTGTTTTTT. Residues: CASSSQGPGELFF.

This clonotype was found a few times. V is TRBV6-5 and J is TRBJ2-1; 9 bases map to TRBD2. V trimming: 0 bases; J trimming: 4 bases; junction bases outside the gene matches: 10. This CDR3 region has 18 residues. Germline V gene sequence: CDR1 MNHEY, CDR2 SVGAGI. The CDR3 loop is CASSYSPLAGTLYNEQFF. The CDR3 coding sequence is TGTGCCAGCAGTTACTCCCCGCTAGCGGGGACCCTTTACAATGAGCAGTTCTTC.

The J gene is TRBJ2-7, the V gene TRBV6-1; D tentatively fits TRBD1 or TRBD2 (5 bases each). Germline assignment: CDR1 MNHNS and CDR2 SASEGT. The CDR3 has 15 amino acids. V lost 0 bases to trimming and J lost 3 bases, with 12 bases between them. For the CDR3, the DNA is TGTGCCAGCAGTGAAGCGGGAGACAGCTTCTACGAGCAGTACTTC. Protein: CASSEAGDSFYEQYF.

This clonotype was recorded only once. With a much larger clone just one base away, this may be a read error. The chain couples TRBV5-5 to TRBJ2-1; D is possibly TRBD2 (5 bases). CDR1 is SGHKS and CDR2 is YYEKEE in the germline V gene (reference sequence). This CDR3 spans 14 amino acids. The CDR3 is CASSLGLPNNVQFF. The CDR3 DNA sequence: TGTGCCAGCAGCTTGGGACTACCTAACAATGTGCAGTTCTTC. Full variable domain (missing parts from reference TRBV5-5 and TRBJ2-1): DAGVTQSPTHLIKTRGQQVTLRCSPISGHKSVSWYQQVLGQGPQFIFQYYEKEERGRGNFPDRFSARQFPNYSSELNVNALLLGDSALYLCASSLGLPNNVQFFGPGTRLTVL.

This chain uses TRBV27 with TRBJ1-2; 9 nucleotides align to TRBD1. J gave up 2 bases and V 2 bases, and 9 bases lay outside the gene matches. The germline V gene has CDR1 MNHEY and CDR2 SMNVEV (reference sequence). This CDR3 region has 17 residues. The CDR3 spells CASSLHPRQGVNYGYTF. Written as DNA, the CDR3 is TGTGCCAGCAGTTTACATCCGAGACAGGGGGTAAACTATGGCTACACCTTC.

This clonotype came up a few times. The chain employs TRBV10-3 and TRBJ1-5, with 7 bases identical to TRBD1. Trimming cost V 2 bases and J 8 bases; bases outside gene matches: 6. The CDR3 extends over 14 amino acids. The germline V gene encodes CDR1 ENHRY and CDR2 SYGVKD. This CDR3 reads CAISETGEFKPQHF. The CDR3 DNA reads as TGTGCCATCAGTGAGACAGGGGAGTTTAAGCCCCAGCATTTT.

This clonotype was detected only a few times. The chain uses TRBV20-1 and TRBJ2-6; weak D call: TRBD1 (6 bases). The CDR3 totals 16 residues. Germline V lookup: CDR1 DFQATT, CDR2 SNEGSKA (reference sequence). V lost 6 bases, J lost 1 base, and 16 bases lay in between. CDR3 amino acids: CSAQRGHLSGANVLTF. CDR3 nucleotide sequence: TGCAGTGCCCAGAGGGGACACCTGTCTGGGGCCAACGTCCTGACTTTC.

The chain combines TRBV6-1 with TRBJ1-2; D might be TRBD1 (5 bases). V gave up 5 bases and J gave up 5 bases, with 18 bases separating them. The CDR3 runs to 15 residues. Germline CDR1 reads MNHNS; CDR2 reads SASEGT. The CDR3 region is CASSTRASGKYGYTF. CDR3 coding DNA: TGTGCCAGCAGTACCCGCGCGTCAGGGAAATATGGCTACACCTTC.

CDR3 DNA sequence: TGTGCCAGCAGTCCCCGGATAGAAAGGCAGTTCTTC. This codes for CASSPRIERQFF. The J gene is TRBJ2-1, the V gene TRBV5-8, with unresolved D. This CDR3 spans 12 amino acids. Germline V CDR1 and CDR2: SGHTS, YDEGEE. With 5 bases removed from V and 12 bases from J, the gap between germline ends came to 15 bases.

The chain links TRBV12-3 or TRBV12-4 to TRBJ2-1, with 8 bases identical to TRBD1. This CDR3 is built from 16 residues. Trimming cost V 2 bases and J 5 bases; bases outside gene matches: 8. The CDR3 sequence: CASSLLNGQGDNEQFF. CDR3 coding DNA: TGTGCCAGCAGTTTACTAAACGGACAGGGAGACAATGAGCAGTTCTTC.

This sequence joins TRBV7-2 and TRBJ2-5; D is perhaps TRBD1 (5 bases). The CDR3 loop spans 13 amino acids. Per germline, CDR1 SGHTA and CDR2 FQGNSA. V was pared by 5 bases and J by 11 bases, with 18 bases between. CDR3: CASSPPADRPQYF. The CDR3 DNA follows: TGTGCCAGCAGCCCCCCCGCCGACAGACCGCAGTACTTC.

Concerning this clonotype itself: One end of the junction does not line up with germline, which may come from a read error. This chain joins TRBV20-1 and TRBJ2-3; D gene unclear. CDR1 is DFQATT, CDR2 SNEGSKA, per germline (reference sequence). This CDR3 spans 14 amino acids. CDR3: CGAIGDGGTDTQYF. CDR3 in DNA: TGCGGTGCTATCGGAGACGGAGGCACAGATACGCAGTATTTT.

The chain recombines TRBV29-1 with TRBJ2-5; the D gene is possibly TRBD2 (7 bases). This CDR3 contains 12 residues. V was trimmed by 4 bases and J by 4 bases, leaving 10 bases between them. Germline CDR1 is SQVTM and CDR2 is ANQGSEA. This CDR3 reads CSVGGGPETQYF. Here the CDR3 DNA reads TGCAGCGTTGGGGGGGGCCCAGAGACCCAGTACTTC.

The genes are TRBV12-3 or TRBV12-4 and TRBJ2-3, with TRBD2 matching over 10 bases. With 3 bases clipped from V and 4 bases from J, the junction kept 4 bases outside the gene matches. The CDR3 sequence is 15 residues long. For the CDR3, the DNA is TGTGCCAGCAGTTTCGGACTAGCGGCAGCAGATACGCAGTATTTT. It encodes CASSFGLAAADTQYF.

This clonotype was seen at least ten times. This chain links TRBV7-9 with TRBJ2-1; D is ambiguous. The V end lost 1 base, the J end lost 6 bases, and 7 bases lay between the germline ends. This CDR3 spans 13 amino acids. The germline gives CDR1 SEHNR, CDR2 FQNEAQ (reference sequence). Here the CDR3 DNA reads TGTGCCAGCAGCTTAGGGGCTATCAATGAGCAGTTCTTC. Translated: CASSLGAINEQFF.

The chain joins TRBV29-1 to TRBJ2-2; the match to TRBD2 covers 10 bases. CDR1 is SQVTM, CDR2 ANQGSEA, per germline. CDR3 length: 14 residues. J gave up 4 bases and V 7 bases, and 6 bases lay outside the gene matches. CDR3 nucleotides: TGCAGCGGGCAGCGGGGGGGAGGCACCGGGGAGCTGTTTTTT. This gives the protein CSGQRGGGTGELFF.

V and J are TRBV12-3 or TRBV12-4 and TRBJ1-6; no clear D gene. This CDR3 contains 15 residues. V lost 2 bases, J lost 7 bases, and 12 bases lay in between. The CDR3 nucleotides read TGTGCCAGCAGTTTAAGGAGGCCACGGAATTCACCCCTCCACTTT. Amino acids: CASSLRRPRNSPLHF.

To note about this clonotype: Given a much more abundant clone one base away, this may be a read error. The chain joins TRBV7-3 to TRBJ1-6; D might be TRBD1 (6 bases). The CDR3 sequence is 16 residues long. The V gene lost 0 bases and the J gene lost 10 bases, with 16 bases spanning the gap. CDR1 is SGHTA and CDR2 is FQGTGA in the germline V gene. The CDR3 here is CASSLTGAGLKSPLHF. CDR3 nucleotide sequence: TGTGCCAGCAGCTTAACGGGGGCAGGGCTTAAGTCACCCCTCCACTTT.

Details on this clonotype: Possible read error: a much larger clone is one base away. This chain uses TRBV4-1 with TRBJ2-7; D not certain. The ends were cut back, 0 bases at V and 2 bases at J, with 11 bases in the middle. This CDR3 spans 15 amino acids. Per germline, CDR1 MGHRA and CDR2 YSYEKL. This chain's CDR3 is CASSQERAAPYEQYF. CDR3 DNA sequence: TGCGCCAGCAGCCAAGAACGAGCAGCCCCCTACGAGCAGTACTTC.

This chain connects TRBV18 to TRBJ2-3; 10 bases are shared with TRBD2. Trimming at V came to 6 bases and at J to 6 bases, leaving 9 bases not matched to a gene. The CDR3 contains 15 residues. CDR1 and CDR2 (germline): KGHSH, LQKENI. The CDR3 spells CASSQAGGSGDTQYF. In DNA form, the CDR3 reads TGTGCCAGCTCCCAAGCGGGGGGGTCCGGTGATACGCAGTATTTT.